This TCR beta chain was retrieved from a study of T-cell memory formation after mild COVID-19. Background on the study: TCR clusters were mostly confined to one donor each.

MiXCR, applied by TCRdb to the 5' RACE reads, yields one record per CDR3 protein. Among 60,000 to 65,000 distinct CDR3 sequences, 9% to 9.5% were seen once, and the ten largest hold approximately 1.1%. The V and J ends lost 4 bases and 0 bases respectively, with 7 bases between them. CDR1 and CDR2 from the germline V gene are ENHRY and SYGVKD. The CDR3 is 13 residues long. This clonotype was found many times. The clonotype was recovered from a man younger than 30 who had mild COVID-19 (a few samples of this study predate the infection). Cell type and time point are not known. The sequenced material came from PBMCs or a T cell subset sorted from them (not recorded which). V gene TRBV10-3 combines with J gene TRBJ2-7; no definite D call. For the CDR3, the DNA is TGTGCCATCAGTGGCTCCCGCTCCTACGAGCAGTACTTC. Residues: CAISGSRSYEQYF.